What follows are 31 T cell receptor beta chains derived from one specimen sequenced in a study of blood T cells in healthy people across ages. Combining a sample-barcoded 5' primer with a J-beta primer mix, a second PCR ran for roughly 6 to 11 cycles. TCRdb reprocessed the 5' RACE reads with MiXCR, giving one entry per CDR3 protein. The sample lists around 1,000,000 distinct CDR3 sequences, 25% occurring once. The same sample was also studied in work on T cells of mothers and their children.

Material: blood. Every receptor here comes from a girl under 10 years old in good health.

This clonotype was seen repeatedly, ten times or more. The genes are TRBV13 and TRBJ2-7; no reliable D call. This CDR3 contains 12 residues. Germline CDR1 and CDR2: PRHDT and FYEKMQ (reference sequence). Trimming stripped 3 bases from V and 2 bases from J, with 5 bases between. The CDR3 bases are TGTGCCAGCAGCTTGAGGACCTACGAGCAGTACTTC. As protein: CASSLRTYEQYF.

The rearrangement joins TRBV7-2 to TRBJ2-1, with TRBD2 identical over 11 bases. This CDR3 is built from 17 residues. Germline V lookup: CDR1 SGHTA, CDR2 FQGNSA. Trimming at V came to 1 base and at J to 8 bases, leaving 10 bases not matched to a gene. The CDR3 DNA follows: TGTGCCAGCAGCTTAGTTTGGAGTAGCGGGAGGGCCGATGAGCAGTTCTTC. Translation gives CASSLVWSSGRADEQFF.

This sequence joins TRBV7-6 and TRBJ2-1; D may be TRBD1 or TRBD2 (5 bases each). Matching the DNA end better, TRBJ2-7 makes the J call doubtful. In germline, CDR1 is SGHVS, CDR2 FNYEAQ. The CDR3 totals 15 residues. CDR3 nucleotide sequence: TGTGCCAGCACCCTGAGGGCAGGGTTTTTGGACGAGCAGTACTTC. This translates into CASTLRAGFLDEQYF.

This clonotype was counted only a few times. This rearrangement joins TRBV12-3 or TRBV12-4 to TRBJ1-5, with D unclear. The CDR3 contains 16 residues. V was clipped by 1 base and J by 4 bases, with 14 bases between them. CDR3 sequence: CASSLGPWGGNQPQHF. In DNA, the CDR3 is TGTGCCAGCAGTTTAGGTCCCTGGGGAGGGAATCAGCCCCAGCATTTT.

The J gene is TRBJ2-3, the V gene TRBV5-6; TRBD2 matches 11 bases. The V segment lost 1 base and the J segment 5 bases; nucleotides outside the gene matches: 3. Germline loops: CDR1 SGHDT, CDR2 YYEEEE. The length of the CDR3 is 15 residues. CDR3 in DNA: TGTGCCAGCAGCTTGATAGCGGGGGGGCAAGATACGCAGTATTTT. Its translation is CASSLIAGGQDTQYF.

This clonotype has a handful of counts. V and J are TRBV7-2 and TRBJ2-3; 7 bases align to TRBD2. The V gene end was trimmed by 3 bases and the J gene end by 6 bases; junction bases not matched to a gene: 9. CDR1 and CDR2 from the germline V gene are SGHTA and FQGNSA. This CDR3 region has 15 residues. CDR3 sequence reads: CASSLPSGSTDTQYF. The CDR3 bases are TGTGCCAGCAGCTTGCCTAGCGGAAGTACGGATACGCAGTATTTT.

The chain carries TRBV28 and TRBJ2-7; no reliable D call. This CDR3 has 13 residues. Trimming stripped 5 bases from V and 2 bases from J, with 10 bases between. CDR1 and CDR2 from the germline V gene are MDHEN and SYDVKM. The CDR3 protein is CASSPIAAYEQYF. The CDR3 region has the DNA TGTGCCAGCAGTCCCATAGCCGCCTACGAGCAGTACTTC.

This clonotype has only a few counts. The rearrangement uses TRBV12-3 or TRBV12-4 and TRBJ2-2, with D unclear. Trimming took off 7 bases at V and 1 base at J, with 4 bases between the two ends. This CDR3 has 12 residues. The CDR3 reads CASTQNTGELFF. The DNA for the CDR3 is TGTGCCAGCACCCAGAACACCGGGGAGCTGTTTTTT.

This clonotype was counted a few times. The rearrangement joins TRBV29-1 to TRBJ2-7, with D uncertain. Trimming cost V 4 bases and J 4 bases, with 8 bases left between them. In germline, CDR1 is SQVTM, CDR2 ANQGSEA. This CDR3 contains 11 residues. CDR3 DNA: TGCAGCGTTGTGCTAGGGTACGAGCAGTACTTC. Residues: CSVVLGYEQYF.

This clonotype showed up just a few times. The chain is built from TRBV9 and TRBJ2-5; 13 bases are shared with TRBD2. After removal of 4 bases from V and 4 bases from J, the junction contained 7 bases not matched to a gene. CDR3 length equals 16 residues. The V gene's germline CDR1 is SGDLS and CDR2 YYNGEE. The CDR3 DNA reads TGTGCCAGCAGCCCCGGCGGACTAGCGGGAGTAGAGACCCAGTACTTC. It is translated as CASSPGGLAGVETQYF.

CDR3 region: CASSMGLYEQFF. For the CDR3, the DNA is TGTGCCAGCAGCATGGGACTCTATGAGCAGTTCTTC. The chain is built from TRBV7-8 and TRBJ2-1; D may be TRBD2 (6 bases). The CDR3 sequence is 12 residues long. Germline CDR1 and CDR2: SGHVS and FQNEAQ. V lost 5 bases, J lost 8 bases, and 10 bases lay in between.

The chain recombines TRBV7-2 with TRBJ2-7; D not certain. CDR1 and CDR2 (germline): SGHTA, FQGNSA. The V end lost 3 bases, the J end lost 0 bases, and 9 bases lay between the germline ends. This CDR3 region has 14 residues. CDR3 protein: CASSFTGPSYEQYF. CDR3 bases: TGTGCCAGCAGCTTTACGGGCCCCTCCTACGAGCAGTACTTC.

This clonotype has just a few counts. The chain carries TRBV29-1 and TRBJ2-7; the match to TRBD2 covers 12 bases. The CDR3 contains 14 residues. Germline CDR1 reads SQVTM; CDR2 reads ANQGSEA. V was pared by 7 bases and J by 0 bases, with 4 bases of the junction left unmatched. CDR3 in DNA: TGCAGCGCCACGACTAGCGGGGGCTCCTACGAGCAGTACTTC. It codes for CSATTSGGSYEQYF.

The chain recombines TRBV12-3 or TRBV12-4 with TRBJ2-1, with D unclear. CDR3 length equals 11 residues. Trimming left V 7 bases short and J 6 bases short, with 7 bases between. CDR3 sequence: CASTTANEQFF. Written as DNA, the CDR3 is TGTGCCAGCACTACGGCCAATGAGCAGTTCTTC.

J is TRBJ1-1 and V is TRBV20-1; D not certain. This CDR3 has 14 residues. V lost 2 bases, J lost 3 bases, and 13 bases lay in between. The germline V gene encodes CDR1 DFQATT and CDR2 SNEGSKA (reference sequence). The CDR3 coding sequence is TGCAGTGCTAGATCAGGCGAAAAGGACACTGAAGCTTTCTTT. Translating gives CSARSGEKDTEAFF.

This chain's CDR3 is CATSDPRDRPEAFF. DNA of the CDR3: TGTGCCACCAGTGATCCGCGGGACCGACCTGAAGCTTTCTTT. The chain carries TRBV24-1 and TRBJ1-1; possible D gene TRBD1, 5 bases. The CDR3 spans 14 residues. V shed 3 bases and J shed 6 bases, with 13 bases lying between them. Germline CDR1 and CDR2: KGHDR and SFDVKD.

The V call is TRBV9, the J call TRBJ1-2; D may be TRBD1 (6 bases). Trimming removed 3 bases at V and 4 bases at J, with 13 bases between. This CDR3 has 14 amino acids. The germline V gene encodes CDR1 SGDLS and CDR2 YYNGEE. The CDR3 loop is CASSEWDTPYGYTF. CDR3 nucleotides: TGTGCCAGCAGCGAATGGGACACCCCCTATGGCTACACCTTC.

This clonotype has only a few counts. The J gene is TRBJ2-6, the V gene TRBV24-1; D might be TRBD2 (6 bases). CDR3 size: 15 residues. Trimming left V 2 bases short and J 2 bases short, with 6 bases between. Germline CDR1 KGHDR, CDR2 SFDVKD. CDR3 coding DNA: TGTGCCACCAGTGATTCGGGGGCTGGGGCCAACGTCCTGACTTTC. Translation: CATSDSGAGANVLTF.

This clonotype appeared once. The chain links TRBV12-3 or TRBV12-4 to TRBJ2-7; the match to TRBD2 covers 8 bases. Unmatched junction bases numbered 5, after V lost 2 bases and J lost 5 bases. The length of the CDR3 is 14 residues. This CDR3 is CASSLNREGHEQYF. CDR3 DNA sequence: TGTGCCAGCAGTTTAAATCGGGAGGGCCACGAGCAGTACTTC.

The V gene is TRBV28, the J gene TRBJ2-1; no firm D call. The J call may be wrong; the DNA end is better matched by TRBJ2-7. This CDR3 contains 16 residues. CDR1 is MDHEN, CDR2 SYDVKM, per germline. CDR3 DNA: TGTGCCAGCAGTTTATCGCCGGTTCTTTCTGGATTCGAGCAGTACTTC. Its translation is CASSLSPVLSGFEQYF.

This clonotype has just a few counts. This rearrangement joins TRBV20-1 to TRBJ2-7; tentatively, D is TRBD1 (5 bases). CDR3 length equals 15 residues. V gave up 0 bases and J gave up 0 bases, with 12 bases separating them. The V gene's germline CDR1 is DFQATT and CDR2 SNEGSKA (reference sequence). CDR3 in amino acids: CSARDWAGNSYEQYF. CDR3 DNA: TGCAGTGCTAGAGATTGGGCAGGGAACTCCTACGAGCAGTACTTC.

This rearrangement joins TRBV7-8 to TRBJ2-1; D is possibly TRBD2 (6 bases). The V gene lost 3 bases and the J gene lost 0 bases, with 15 bases spanning the gap. Germline V gives CDR1 SGHVS, CDR2 FQNEAQ. The CDR3 is made up of 17 amino acids. In DNA form, the CDR3 reads TGTGCCAGCAGCTTCCTCGGGACTCCGAGCTCCTACAATGAGCAGTTCTTC. Translating it yields CASSFLGTPSSYNEQFF.

V gene TRBV28 combines with J gene TRBJ2-7; possibly TRBD2 for D (5 bases). Germline values: CDR1 MDHEN, CDR2 SYDVKM. The CDR3 runs 16 residues. V was cut by 5 bases and J by 5 bases, with 22 bases left in between. The CDR3 DNA sequence: TGTGCCAGCAGTCTAGACGCGACTAACCCCACGGACGAGCAGTACTTC. Its translation is CASSLDATNPTDEQYF.

This clonotype was counted only a few times. CDR3 loop: CSARELGQGYGANVLTF. Written as DNA, the CDR3 is TGCAGTGCTAGGGAACTTGGACAGGGGTACGGGGCCAACGTCCTGACTTTC. The chain employs TRBV20-1 and TRBJ2-6, with 9 bases lining up with TRBD1. The CDR3 runs to 17 residues. J was trimmed by 4 bases and V by 3 bases; bases with no gene match: 10. Germline CDR1 and CDR2: DFQATT and SNEGSKA (reference sequence).

This clonotype turned up a few times. At one end the junction does not follow the germline gene, possibly because of a read error. The chain has TRBV4-1 and TRBJ1-1; D not resolved. Germline V gene lookup returns CDR1 MGHRA and CDR2 YSYEKL. This CDR3 is 14 amino acids long. CDR3 loop: CASSQEPSGAPFCF. The CDR3 DNA reads as TGCGCCAGCAGCCAAGAGCCCTCCGGCGCACCCTTTTGCTTT.

The chain links TRBV28 to TRBJ2-4, with 7 bases aligning to TRBD1. The CDR3 length is 14 residues. Germline-derived CDR1 and CDR2 are MDHEN and SYDVKM. J gave up 3 bases and V 8 bases, and 7 bases lay outside the gene matches. The CDR3 region has the DNA TGTGCCAGCCTTGACAGGGAAGGCAAAAACATTCAGTACTTC. It translates to CASLDREGKNIQYF.

This clonotype was observed a few times. The J gene is TRBJ1-2, the V gene TRBV11-1, with a weak D call TRBD1 (5 bases). Trimming took off 5 bases at V and 5 bases at J, with 15 bases between the two ends. Germline assignment: CDR1 SGHAT and CDR2 FQDESV (reference sequence). The CDR3 spans 14 residues. CDR3 bases: TGTGCCAGCAGCCAGACGTCACAGGATTATGGCTACACCTTC. This sequence encodes CASSQTSQDYGYTF.

This clonotype was observed at least ten times. The J gene is TRBJ2-7, the V gene TRBV4-2, with 13 bases fitting TRBD2. CDR3 length equals 16 residues. Germline V gives CDR1 LGHNA, CDR2 YNFKEQ. J was trimmed by 1 base and V by 4 bases; bases with no gene match: 4. The CDR3 nucleotides read TGTGCCAGCAGCCCATGGACTAGCGGGAGTTCCTACGAGCAGTACTTC. This sequence encodes CASSPWTSGSSYEQYF.

V and J are TRBV20-1 and TRBJ2-5, with TRBD1 matching 7 bases. With 6 bases clipped from V and 6 bases from J, the junction kept 4 bases outside the gene matches. The CDR3 length is 11 residues. Germline V lookup: CDR1 DFQATT, CDR2 SNEGSKA (reference sequence). The CDR3 region is CSADRAKTQYF. The CDR3 bases are TGCAGTGCAGACAGGGCGAAGACCCAGTACTTC.

The chain joins TRBV29-1 to TRBJ2-7, with D possibly being TRBD1 (7 bases). V gave up 0 bases and J gave up 2 bases, with 11 bases separating them. The CDR3 covers 14 residues. In germline, CDR1 is SQVTM, CDR2 ANQGSEA. The CDR3 protein is CSVEDQGGAYEQYF. The CDR3 bases are TGCAGCGTTGAAGATCAGGGGGGAGCCTACGAGCAGTACTTC.

The J gene is TRBJ1-4, the V gene TRBV7-9; D is unresolved. This CDR3 is built from 15 residues. The germline V gene encodes CDR1 SEHNR and CDR2 FQNEAQ (reference sequence). The V end lost 5 bases, the J end lost 0 bases, and 10 bases lay between the germline ends. The CDR3 DNA is TGTGCCAGCAGCGCCCGGGTCTCAACTAATGAAAAACTGTTTTTT. Protein product: CASSARVSTNEKLFF.